This T cell receptor beta chain was captured in a study of OX40 agonist ivuxolimab in advanced cancers. The wider study: Eligibility rules accepted prior anti-PD-1, anti-PD-L1 or anti-CTLA-4 therapy, and 40% to 50% had some. Regarding the study as a whole: The antigen specificity of the peripheral T cells (those that were expanded) was not determined.

Sequenced by immunoSEQ multiplex PCR; TCRdb stores in-frame clones only, minus some. The table shows about 76,000 clones, with around 90% occurring only once. The CDR3 is 15 amino acids. Looked up from germline, CDR1 is PRHDT and CDR2 is FYEKMQ (reference sequence). V was cut by 5 bases and J by 0 bases, with 14 bases left in between. On this clone: What it recognizes is unknown.

Blood samples were obtained at baseline, cycle 4 day 1, and cycle 7 day 1. The origin of this receptor is an adult with an advanced solid tumor such as melanoma, head and neck, liver or kidney cancer. The chain links TRBV13 to TRBJ2-7; D unclear. The sample in question was CD4+ or CD8+ T cells sorted from blood, obtained in a trial of the OX40 agonist ivuxolimab. CDR3 sequence reads: CASSPRSFSSYEQYF. Written as DNA, the CDR3 is TGTGCCAGCAGCCCGCGGAGTTTTAGCTCCTACGAGCAGTACTTC.